The next 7 T cell receptor beta chains were all read from a single sample in a study of T cell repertoires in cytomegalovirus infection. TCRdb re-called the reads through MiXCR, storing one row per CDR3 protein. The data contain roughly 100,000 distinct CDR3 sequences, 16% of them singletons. Sequencing was done on a sample of PBMCs. The receptor set was obtained from a human donor in good health (CMV status not recorded). Some clones in this sample may be carry-over from other donors' samples.

Regarding this clonotype: This may be a read error, as it is one base from a much larger clone. V and J are TRBV7-2 and TRBJ2-5; tentatively, D is TRBD2 (6 bases). This CDR3 has 16 amino acids. The germline V gene encodes CDR1 SGHTA and CDR2 FQGNSA. The CDR3 coding sequence is TGTGCCAGCTGCTTCGGGCATTCGGGGGATCAAGAGACCCAGTACTTC. Translation gives CASCFGHSGDQETQYF.

This clonotype was picked up a small number of times. The J gene is TRBJ2-3, the V gene TRBV20-1; TRBD2 matches 8 bases. The CDR3 runs to 15 residues. Germline CDR1 and CDR2: DFQATT and SNEGSKA (reference sequence). V trimming: 1 base; J trimming: 5 bases; junction bases outside the gene matches: 8. CDR3 DNA sequence: TGCAGTGCTAGAGCCCGGGGGGGCTTCGGAGATACGCAGTATTTT. Residues: CSARARGGFGDTQYF.

Many counts were recorded for this clonotype. The chain joins TRBV7-6 to TRBJ2-5; D unclear. CDR3 length equals 15 residues. Trimming removed 0 bases from V and 5 bases from J, with 13 bases in between. The V gene's germline CDR1 is SGHVS and CDR2 FNYEAQ. This CDR3 reads CASSLAAAYWETQYF. The CDR3 bases are TGTGCCAGCAGCTTAGCGGCGGCCTATTGGGAGACCCAGTACTTC.

In its sample, this clonotype was seen many times. It may be a read error: a sequence one base away is much more abundant. The chain combines TRBV7-2 with TRBJ2-3; perhaps TRBD2 as D (5 bases). The germline CDR1 and CDR2 sequences are SGHTA and FQGNSA. This CDR3 contains 17 residues. The CDR3 sequence: CANSLAIRAPSTDTQYF. CDR3 nucleotides: TGTGCCAACAGCTTAGCGATCCGTGCCCCTAGCACAGATACGCAGTATTTT.

The J gene is TRBJ1-3, the V gene TRBV20-1; D remains unclear. The length of the CDR3 is 14 residues. Germline CDR1 DFQATT, CDR2 SNEGSKA (reference sequence). V gave up 4 bases and J gave up 3 bases, with 13 bases separating them. The CDR3 DNA sequence: TGCAGTGCTATAGATTTTTACGGTGGAAACACCATATATTTT. This gives the protein CSAIDFYGGNTIYF.

This clonotype was seen a handful of times. This sequence joins TRBV29-1 and TRBJ1-1; D uncertain. V dropped 7 bases and J dropped 0 bases, with 12 bases sitting between them. The CDR3 is 13 amino acids. Germline lookup yields CDR1 SQVTM and CDR2 ANQGSEA. The DNA for the CDR3 is TGCAGCGCCGGATCCGGGTTGAACACTGAAGCTTTCTTT. Its protein is CSAGSGLNTEAFF.

The table lists this clonotype with a few counts. The rearrangement uses TRBV10-3 and TRBJ2-1; perhaps TRBD2 as D (6 bases). Trimming cost V 4 bases and J 0 bases, with 10 bases left between them. This CDR3 has 15 amino acids. The germline gives CDR1 ENHRY, CDR2 SYGVKD. The CDR3: CAISVRTTSYNEQFF. CDR3 nucleotides: TGTGCCATCAGTGTTCGGACTACCTCCTACAATGAGCAGTTCTTC.